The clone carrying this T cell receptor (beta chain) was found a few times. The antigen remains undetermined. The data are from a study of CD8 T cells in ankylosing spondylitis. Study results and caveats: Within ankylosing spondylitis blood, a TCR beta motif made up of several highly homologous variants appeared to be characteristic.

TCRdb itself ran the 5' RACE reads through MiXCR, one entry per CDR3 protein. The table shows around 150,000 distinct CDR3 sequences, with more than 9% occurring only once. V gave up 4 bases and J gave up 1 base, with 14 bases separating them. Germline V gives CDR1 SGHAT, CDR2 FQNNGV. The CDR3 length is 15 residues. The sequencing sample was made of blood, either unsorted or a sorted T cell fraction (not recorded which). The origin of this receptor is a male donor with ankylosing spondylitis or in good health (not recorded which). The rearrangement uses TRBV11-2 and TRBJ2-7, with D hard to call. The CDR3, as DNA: TGTGCCAGCAGCTCTAACTGGAACTCTTCCTACGAGCAGTACTTC. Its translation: CASSSNWNSSYEQYF.